These T cell receptor beta chains were read from a single sample in a study of radiotherapy plus CTLA-4 blockade in lung cancer. Data came from immunoSEQ multiplex PCR; TCRdb stores just in-frame clones and leaves some out. The sample has around 72,000 clones, approximately 80% seen once. The source was peripheral blood, collected from a patient treated with radiotherapy plus ipilimumab. The receptors were sampled from a human donor with non-small cell lung cancer who had a complete response to radiotherapy plus ipilimumab. Both conserved end residues are part of each CDR3. The listing skips clone size in some rows; elsewhere it reads once, few, many or a size class.

V: TRBV2
size: .
CDR3: CASSEGNRGSGANVLTF

V: TRBV9
size: .
CDR3: CASSVSRHRVGANVLTF

V: TRBV6-6
size: .
CDR3: CASTRQPEAFF

V: TRBV25-1
size: .
CDR3: CATSNPRGPGNTIYF

V: TRBV10-2
size: .
CDR3: CASSDPTGAYNQPQHF

V: TRBV13
size: .
CDR3: CASSPGLAGSSGDTQYF

V: TRBV19
size: .
CDR3: CATAGLDEKLFF

V: TRBV18
size: .
CDR3: CASSTGATGELFF

V: TRBV19
size: .
CDR3: CASRWQGASGNTIYF

V: TRBV11-3
size: .
CDR3: CASSPPGNQETQYF

V: TRBV7-2
size: .
CDR3: CASSLWTGGGEQYF

V: TRBV10-3
size: few
CDR3: CAISGDRGRQETQYF

V: TRBV6-5
size: .
CDR3: CASSQAGLIYGYTF

V: TRBV10-2
size: .
CDR3: CATLLPLASSYNEQFF

V: TRBV6-5
size: .
CDR3: CASGRRNEQYF

V: TRBV6-5
size: .
CDR3: CASRGGDRFSEQFF

V: TRBV5-1
size: .
CDR3: CASSLRRVEADTQYF

V: TRBV30
size: .
CDR3: CAGTGEDYTF

V: TRBV4-1
size: .
CDR3: CASSQRLAGGPPGELFF

V: TRBV10-1
size: .
CDR3: CASSGGGGSYNEQFF

V: TRBV9
size: .
CDR3: CASSVGGGGSGRTDTQYF

V: TRBV27
size: .
CDR3: CASSYTAGVSTDTQYF

V: TRBV10-2
size: .
CDR3: CASQSLDSDTEAFF

V: TRBV4-3
size: .
CDR3: CASSQDGTADSPLHF

V: TRBV10-3
size: .
CDR3: CAISVYGTAENEQFF

V: TRBV5-6
size: once
CDR3: CASSLPGPDFVEQFF

V: TRBV5-4
size: .
CDR3: CALSREGVKIGELFF

V: TRBV19
size: .
CDR3: CASSTLDNSGNTIYF

V: TRBV6-6
size: few
CDR3: CASSYGTTDTQYF

V: TRBV21-1
size: once
CDR3: CASSKARGQNYGYTF

V: TRBV15
size: .
CDR3: CATSSWLGQGNNEQFF

V: TRBV5-6
size: few
CDR3: CASSLARGQQETQYF

V: TRBV5-1
size: once
CDR3: CASSSWTSTDTQYF

V: TRBV6-5
size: .
CDR3: CASSYGTGGYGYTF

V: TRBV27
size: .
CDR3: CASSQVMANTGELFF

V: TRBV2
size: .
CDR3: CASSRPGVSGNTIYF

V: TRBV2
size: .
CDR3: CASSPGSRETQYF

V: TRBV7-2
size: .
CDR3: CASSRGLATYTGELFF

V: TRBV7-2
size: .
CDR3: CASSLGLAGNTGELFF

V: TRBV5-1
size: .
CDR3: CASSLDSGRAGNIQYF

V: TRBV18
size: .
CDR3: CASSSGQDYEQYF

V: TRBV7-2
size: .
CDR3: CASGETGVNEKLFF

V: TRBV5-4
size: few
CDR3: CASSGDERAYEQFF

V: TRBV18
size: .
CDR3: CASSPSPRGQIYGYTF

V: TRBV7-6
size: few
CDR3: CASSLNTGNTIYF